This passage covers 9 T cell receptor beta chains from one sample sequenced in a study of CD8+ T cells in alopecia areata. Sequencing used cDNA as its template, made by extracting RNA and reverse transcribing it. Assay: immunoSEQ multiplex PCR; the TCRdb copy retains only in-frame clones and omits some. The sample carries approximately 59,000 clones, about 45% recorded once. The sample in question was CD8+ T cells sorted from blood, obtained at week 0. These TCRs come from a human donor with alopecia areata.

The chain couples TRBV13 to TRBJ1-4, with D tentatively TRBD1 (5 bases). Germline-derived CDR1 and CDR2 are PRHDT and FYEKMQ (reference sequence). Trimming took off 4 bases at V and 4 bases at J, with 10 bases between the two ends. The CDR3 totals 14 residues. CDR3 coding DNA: TGTGCCAGCAGCTCTGGGACTTTTAATGAAAAACTGTTTTTT. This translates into CASSSGTFNEKLFF.

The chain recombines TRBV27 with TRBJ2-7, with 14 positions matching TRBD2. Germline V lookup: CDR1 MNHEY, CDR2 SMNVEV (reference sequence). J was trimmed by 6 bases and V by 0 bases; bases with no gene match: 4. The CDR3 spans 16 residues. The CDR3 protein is CASSLSGTSGSTEQYF. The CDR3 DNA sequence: TGTGCCAGCAGTTTATCCGGGACTAGCGGGAGCACCGAGCAGTACTTC.

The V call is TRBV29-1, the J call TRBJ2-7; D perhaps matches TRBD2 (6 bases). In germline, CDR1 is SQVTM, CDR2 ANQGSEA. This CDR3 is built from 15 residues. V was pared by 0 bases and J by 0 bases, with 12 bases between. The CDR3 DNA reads TGCAGCGTTGAAGAGGGAGGCGGGATCTCCTACGAGCAGTACTTC. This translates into CSVEEGGGISYEQYF.

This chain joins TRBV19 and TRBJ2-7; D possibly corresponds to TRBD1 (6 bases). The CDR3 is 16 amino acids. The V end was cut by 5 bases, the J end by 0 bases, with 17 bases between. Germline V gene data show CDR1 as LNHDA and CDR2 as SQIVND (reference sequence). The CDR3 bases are TGTGCCAGTAGTTTTTTCTTGGGGGCCCCCTCCTACGAGCAGTACTTC. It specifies CASSFFLGAPSYEQYF.

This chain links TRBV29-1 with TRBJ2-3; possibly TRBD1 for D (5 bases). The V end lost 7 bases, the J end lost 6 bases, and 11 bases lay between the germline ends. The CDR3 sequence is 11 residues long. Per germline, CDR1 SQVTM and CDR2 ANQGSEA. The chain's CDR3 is CSADRWDTQYF. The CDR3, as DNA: TGCAGCGCAGACAGATGGGATACGCAGTATTTT.

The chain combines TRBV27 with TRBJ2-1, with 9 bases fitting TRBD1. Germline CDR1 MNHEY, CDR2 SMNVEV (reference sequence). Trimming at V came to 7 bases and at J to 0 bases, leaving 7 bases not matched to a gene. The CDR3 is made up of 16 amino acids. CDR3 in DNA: TGTGCCAGCATAAACACGGGACAGGGCTCCTACAATGAGCAGTTCTTC. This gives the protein CASINTGQGSYNEQFF.

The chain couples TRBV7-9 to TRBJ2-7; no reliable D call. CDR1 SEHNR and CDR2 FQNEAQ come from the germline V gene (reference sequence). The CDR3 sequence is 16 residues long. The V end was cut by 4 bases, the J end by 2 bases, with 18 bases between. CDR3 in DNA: TGTGCCAGCAGCTCCGCCCAAAACCTTAGAACCTACGAGCAGTACTTC. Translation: CASSSAQNLRTYEQYF.

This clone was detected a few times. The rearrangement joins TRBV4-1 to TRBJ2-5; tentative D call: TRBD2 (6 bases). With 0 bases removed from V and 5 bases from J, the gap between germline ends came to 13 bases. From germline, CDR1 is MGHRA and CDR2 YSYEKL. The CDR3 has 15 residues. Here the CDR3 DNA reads TGCGCCAGCAGCCAAGACGGCGGAGGGTTGGAGACCCAGTACTTC. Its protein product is CASSQDGGGLETQYF.

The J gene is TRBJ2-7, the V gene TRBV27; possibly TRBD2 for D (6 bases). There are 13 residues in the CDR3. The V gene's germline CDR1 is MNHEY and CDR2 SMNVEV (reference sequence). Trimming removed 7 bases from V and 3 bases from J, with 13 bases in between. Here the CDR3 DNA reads TGTGCCAGCATCGGGCGGGAAAGCTACGAGCAGTACTTC. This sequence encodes CASIGRESYEQYF.